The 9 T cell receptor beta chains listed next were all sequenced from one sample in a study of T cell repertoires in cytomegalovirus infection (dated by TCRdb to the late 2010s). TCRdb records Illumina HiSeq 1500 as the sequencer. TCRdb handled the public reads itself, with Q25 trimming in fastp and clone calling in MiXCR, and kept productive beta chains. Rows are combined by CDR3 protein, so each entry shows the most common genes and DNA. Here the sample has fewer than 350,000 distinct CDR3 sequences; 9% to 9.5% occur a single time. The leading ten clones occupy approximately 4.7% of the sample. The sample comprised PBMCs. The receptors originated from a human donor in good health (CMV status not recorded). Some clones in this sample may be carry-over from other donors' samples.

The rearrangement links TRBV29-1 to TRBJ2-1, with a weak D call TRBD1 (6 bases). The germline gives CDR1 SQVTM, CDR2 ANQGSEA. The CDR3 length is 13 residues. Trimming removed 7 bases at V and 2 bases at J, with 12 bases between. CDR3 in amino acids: CSASRGTYNEQFF. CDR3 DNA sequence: TGCAGCGCGAGCAGGGGCACCTACAATGAGCAGTTCTTC.

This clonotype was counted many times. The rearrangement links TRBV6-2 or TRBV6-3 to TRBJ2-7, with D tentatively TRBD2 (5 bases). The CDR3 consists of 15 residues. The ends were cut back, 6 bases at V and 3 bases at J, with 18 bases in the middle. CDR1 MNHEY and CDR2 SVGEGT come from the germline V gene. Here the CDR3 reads CASSQLSRRDYEQYF. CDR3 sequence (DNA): TGTGCCAGCAGCCAGCTATCCCGACGGGACTACGAGCAGTACTTC.

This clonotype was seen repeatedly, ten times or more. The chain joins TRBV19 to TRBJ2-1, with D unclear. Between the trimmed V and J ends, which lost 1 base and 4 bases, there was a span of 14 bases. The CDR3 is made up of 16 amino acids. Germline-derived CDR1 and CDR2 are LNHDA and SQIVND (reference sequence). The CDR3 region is CASSIGANAPYNEQFF. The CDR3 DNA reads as TGTGCCAGTAGTATAGGAGCGAACGCCCCTTACAATGAGCAGTTCTTC.

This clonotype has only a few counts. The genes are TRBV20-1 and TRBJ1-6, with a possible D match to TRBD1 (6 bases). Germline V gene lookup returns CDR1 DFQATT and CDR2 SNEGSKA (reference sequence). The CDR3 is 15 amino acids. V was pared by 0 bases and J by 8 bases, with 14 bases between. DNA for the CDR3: TGCAGTGCTAGAGACCCCACGGGGGGCTATTCACCCCTCCACTTT. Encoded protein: CSARDPTGGYSPLHF.

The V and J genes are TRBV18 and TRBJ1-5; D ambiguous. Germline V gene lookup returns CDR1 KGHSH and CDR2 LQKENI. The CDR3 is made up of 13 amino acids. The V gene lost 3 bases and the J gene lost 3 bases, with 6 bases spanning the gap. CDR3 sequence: CASSPDFNQPQHF. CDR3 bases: TGTGCCAGCTCACCGGACTTCAATCAGCCCCAGCATTTT.

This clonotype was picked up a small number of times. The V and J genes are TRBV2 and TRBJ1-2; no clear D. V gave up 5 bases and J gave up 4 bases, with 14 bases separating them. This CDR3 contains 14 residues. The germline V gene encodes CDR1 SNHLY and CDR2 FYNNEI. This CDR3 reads CASSLRTEIYGYTF. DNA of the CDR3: TGTGCCAGCAGTCTCCGGACGGAAATCTATGGCTACACCTTC.

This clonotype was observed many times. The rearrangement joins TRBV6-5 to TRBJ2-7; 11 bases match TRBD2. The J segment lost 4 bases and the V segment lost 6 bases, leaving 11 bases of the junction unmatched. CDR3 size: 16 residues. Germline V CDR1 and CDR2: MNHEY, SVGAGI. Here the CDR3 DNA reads TGTGCCAGCAGGACCTATAGCGGGGGGGCGGGGTACGAGCAGTACTTC. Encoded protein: CASRTYSGGAGYEQYF.

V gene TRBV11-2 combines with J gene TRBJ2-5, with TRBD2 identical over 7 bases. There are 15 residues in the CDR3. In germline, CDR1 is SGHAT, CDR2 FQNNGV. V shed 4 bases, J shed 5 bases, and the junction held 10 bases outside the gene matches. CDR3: CASSSPSSGRETQYF. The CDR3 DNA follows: TGTGCCAGCAGCTCCCCTTCTAGCGGCCGGGAGACCCAGTACTTC.

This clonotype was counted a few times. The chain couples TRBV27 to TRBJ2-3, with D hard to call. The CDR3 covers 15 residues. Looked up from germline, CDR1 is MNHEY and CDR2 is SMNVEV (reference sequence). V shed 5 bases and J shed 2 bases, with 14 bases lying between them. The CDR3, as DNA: TGTGCCAGCAGTCCCCCCGGCGGTGTCACAGATACGCAGTATTTT. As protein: CASSPPGGVTDTQYF.